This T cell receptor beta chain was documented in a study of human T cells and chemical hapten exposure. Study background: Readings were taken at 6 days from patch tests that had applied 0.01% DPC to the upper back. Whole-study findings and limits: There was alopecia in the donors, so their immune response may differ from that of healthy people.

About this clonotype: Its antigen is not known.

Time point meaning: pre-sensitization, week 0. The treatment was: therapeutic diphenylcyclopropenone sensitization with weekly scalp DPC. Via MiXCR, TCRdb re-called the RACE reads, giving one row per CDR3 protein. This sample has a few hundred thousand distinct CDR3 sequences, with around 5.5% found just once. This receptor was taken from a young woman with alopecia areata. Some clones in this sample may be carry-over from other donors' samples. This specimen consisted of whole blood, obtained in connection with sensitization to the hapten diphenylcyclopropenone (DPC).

DNA of the CDR3: TGCAGTGCTATGCTCAGACAGGGGAACACTGAAGCTTTCTTT. As protein: CSAMLRQGNTEAFF. V and J are TRBV20-1 and TRBJ1-1; 7 bases match TRBD1. V shed 4 bases and J 1 base; nucleotides not matched to a gene: 6. There are 14 residues in the CDR3. From germline, CDR1 is DFQATT and CDR2 SNEGSKA (reference sequence).